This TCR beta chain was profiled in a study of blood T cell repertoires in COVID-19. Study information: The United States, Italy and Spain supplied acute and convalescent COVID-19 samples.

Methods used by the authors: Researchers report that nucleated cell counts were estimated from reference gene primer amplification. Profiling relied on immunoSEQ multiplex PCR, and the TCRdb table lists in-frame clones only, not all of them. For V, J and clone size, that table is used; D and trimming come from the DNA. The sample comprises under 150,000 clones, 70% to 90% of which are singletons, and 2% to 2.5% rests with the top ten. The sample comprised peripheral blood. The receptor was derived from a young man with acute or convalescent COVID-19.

The CDR3 protein is CASSDQGGYEKLFF. The CDR3 region has the DNA TGTGCCAGCAGTGATCAGGGGGGCTATGAAAAACTGTTTTTT. This sequence joins TRBV27 and TRBJ1-4; the match to TRBD1 covers 7 bases. The V and J ends lost 5 bases and 6 bases, in that order; junction bases with no gene match: 6. The CDR3 spans 14 residues. From germline, CDR1 is MNHEY and CDR2 SMNVEV (reference sequence). Looking up the rest from reference TRBV27 and TRBJ1-4 gives the full variable domain: EAQVTQNPRYLITVTGKKLTVTCSQNMNHEYMSWYRQDPGLGLRQIYYSMNVEVTDKGDVPEGYKVSRKEKRNFPLILESPSPNQTSLYFCASSDQGGYEKLFFGSGTQLSVL.